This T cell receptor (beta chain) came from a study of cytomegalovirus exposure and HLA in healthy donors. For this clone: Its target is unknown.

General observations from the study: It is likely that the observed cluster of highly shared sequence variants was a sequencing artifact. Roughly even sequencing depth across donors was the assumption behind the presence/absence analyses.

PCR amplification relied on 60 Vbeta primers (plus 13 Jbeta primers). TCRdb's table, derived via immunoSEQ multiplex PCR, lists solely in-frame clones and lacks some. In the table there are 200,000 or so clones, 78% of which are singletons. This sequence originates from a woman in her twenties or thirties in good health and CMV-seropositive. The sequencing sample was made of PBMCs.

CDR3 region: CASSLVAGGPGGELFF. The CDR3 nucleotides are TGTGCCAGCAGCTTAGTGGCGGGGGGGCCGGGCGGGGAGCTGTTTTTT. The rearrangement links TRBV7-2 to TRBJ2-2; the match to TRBD2 covers 9 bases. The CDR3 covers 16 residues. Germline V gives CDR1 SGHTA, CDR2 FQGNSA. Trimming removed 1 base from V and 7 bases from J; junction bases left unmatched: 7.